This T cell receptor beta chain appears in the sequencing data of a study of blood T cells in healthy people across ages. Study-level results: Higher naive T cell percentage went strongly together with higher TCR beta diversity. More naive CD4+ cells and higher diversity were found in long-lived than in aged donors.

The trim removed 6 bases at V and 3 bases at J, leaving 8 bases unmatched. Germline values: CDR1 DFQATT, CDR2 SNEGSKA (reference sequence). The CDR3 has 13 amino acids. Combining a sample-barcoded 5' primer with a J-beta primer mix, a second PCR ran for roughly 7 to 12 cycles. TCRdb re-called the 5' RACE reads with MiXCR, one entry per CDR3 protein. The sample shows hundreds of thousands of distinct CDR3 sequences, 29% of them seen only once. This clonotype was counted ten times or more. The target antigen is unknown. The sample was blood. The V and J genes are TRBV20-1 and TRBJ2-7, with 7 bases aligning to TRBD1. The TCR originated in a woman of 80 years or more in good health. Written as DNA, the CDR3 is TGCAGTGCAGAGGACAGGCGAAGCTACGAGCAGTACTTC. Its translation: CSAEDRRSYEQYF.